The sequence of this TCR beta chain was determined in a study of T cell responses to AZD1222 COVID-19 vaccine. Data came from immunoSEQ multiplex PCR; TCRdb stores just in-frame clones and leaves some out. The profile covers approximately 110,000 clones, with roughly 85% appearing a single time and over 2% taken by the ten largest. The CDR3 contains 16 residues. V was trimmed by 2 bases and J by 6 bases, leaving 19 bases between them. CDR1 and CDR2 from the germline V gene are MNHNS and SASEGT. Concerning this clone: Its specificity is unknown.

Study-level results: Just five to seven AZD1222 recipients tested seropositive at baseline. Reportedly, nearly half the spike-specific TCRs target unmutated variant regions. White British donors predominated, females outnumbered males, and clonal diversity was possibly underestimated.

J is TRBJ2-5 and V is TRBV6-1, with a possible D match to TRBD1 (5 bases). Sequenced material: peripheral blood, taken 28 days after the second AZD1222 dose. The receptor was isolated from an adult who received the AZD1222 COVID-19 vaccine. This CDR3 is CASSEQPRQAGQTQYF. DNA for the CDR3: TGTGCCAGCAGTGAACAACCTCGGCAAGCAGGGCAGACCCAGTACTTC.